These 30 T cell receptor beta chains were sequenced from one sample in a study of CD8 T cells in Susac syndrome. The authors reverse transcribed roughly 0.5 to 1 ug RNA with random hexamers. TCRdb called the immunoSEQ multiplex PCR reads again in MiXCR, with one record for every CDR3 protein. The data hold roughly 150,000 distinct CDR3 sequences, with roughly 95% observed a single time. Material for sequencing was CD4+ T cells from PBMCs. The receptors here all came from a human donor in good health.

The chain couples TRBV12-3 or TRBV12-4 to TRBJ2-7; the D gene is possibly TRBD2 (6 bases). The V end lost 3 bases, the J end lost 6 bases, and 9 bases lay between the germline ends. The CDR3 extends over 12 amino acids. The CDR3 nucleotides are TGTGCCAGCAGTTTCGCGGGGCCCGAGCAGTACTTC. Translating gives CASSFAGPEQYF.

V gene TRBV5-1 combines with J gene TRBJ2-1; D ambiguous. Germline V gene lookup returns CDR1 SGHRS and CDR2 YFSETQ. The CDR3 is 16 residues long. V was clipped by 2 bases and J by 0 bases, with 12 bases between them. CDR3 in DNA: TGCGCCAGCAGCTTAACACCAAGCCTCTCCTACAATGAGCAGTTCTTC. Its protein product is CASSLTPSLSYNEQFF.

The CDR3 is CASSMRVNQPQHF. In DNA form, the CDR3 reads TGTGCCAGTAGTATGAGAGTCAATCAGCCCCAGCATTTT. This chain connects TRBV19 to TRBJ1-5, with no clear D. V gave up 3 bases and J gave up 3 bases, with 6 bases separating them. Germline V gene lookup returns CDR1 LNHDA and CDR2 SQIVND (reference sequence). This CDR3 spans 13 amino acids.

This clonotype has only one observation. The rearrangement links TRBV18 to TRBJ1-2; D is undetermined. This CDR3 is built from 17 residues. V lost 6 bases to trimming and J lost 8 bases, with 28 bases between them. The germline CDR1 and CDR2 sequences are KGHSH and LQKENI. The CDR3 nucleotides read TGTGCCAGCTCCGAAGAGGGCAGACGATATTCTATGGACGGCTACACCTTC. Translation gives CASSEEGRRYSMDGYTF.

V and J are TRBV6-1 and TRBJ2-1; D gene unclear. V gave up 5 bases and J gave up 3 bases, with 14 bases separating them. CDR3 length: 15 amino acids. From germline, CDR1 is MNHNS and CDR2 SASEGT. The CDR3 sequence is CASSSLELNYNEQFF. CDR3 in DNA: TGTGCCAGCAGTTCCCTTGAACTTAACTACAATGAGCAGTTCTTC.

J is TRBJ2-5 and V is TRBV2; D gene ambiguous. The V gene lost 4 bases and the J gene lost 4 bases, with 10 bases spanning the gap. The CDR3 runs to 13 residues. Germline V lookup: CDR1 SNHLY, CDR2 FYNNEI. CDR3 nucleotides: TGTGCCAGCAGTGGAAACCTGCTAGAGACCCAGTACTTC. Encoded protein: CASSGNLLETQYF.

The V call is TRBV12-3 or TRBV12-4, the J call TRBJ1-1; D is perhaps TRBD1 (5 bases). The V end was cut by 10 bases, the J end by 3 bases, with 15 bases between. The CDR3 is made up of 13 amino acids. CDR3 nucleotides: TGTGCCACCGAAACCCGGGGCTACACTGAAGCTTTCTTT. Its translation: CATETRGYTEAFF.

V and J are TRBV18 and TRBJ1-5; 8 bases fit TRBD1. The CDR3 is 16 residues long. The J segment lost 6 bases and the V segment lost 2 bases, leaving 9 bases of the junction unmatched. Germline V gene sequence: CDR1 KGHSH, CDR2 LQKENI. CDR3 DNA sequence: TGTGCCAGCTCACCAACGACAGGGGAGTACGGTCAGCCCCAGCATTTT. This codes for CASSPTTGEYGQPQHF.

V and J are TRBV2 and TRBJ1-1, with unresolved D. V lost 6 bases and J 1 base, leaving 9 bases between the germline ends. The CDR3 totals 13 residues. Germline V gene data show CDR1 as SNHLY and CDR2 as FYNNEI. DNA of the CDR3: TGTGCCAGCAGCCGTACAGCGAACACTGAAGCTTTCTTT. Translated, it gives CASSRTANTEAFF.

The chain is built from TRBV4-2 and TRBJ2-1, with D perhaps assigned TRBD1 or TRBD2 (5 bases each). V was pared by 3 bases and J by 1 base, with 10 bases between. The V gene's germline CDR1 is LGHNA and CDR2 YNFKEQ. This CDR3 is built from 15 residues. The DNA of the CDR3 is TGTGCCAGCAGCCAGGGGACGGATTCCTACAATGAGCAGTTCTTC. Residues: CASSQGTDSYNEQFF.

The chain uses TRBV19 and TRBJ2-5; no clear D. Germline loops: CDR1 LNHDA, CDR2 SQIVND (reference sequence). This CDR3 is built from 13 residues. Trimming stripped 8 bases from V and 3 bases from J, with 13 bases between. CDR3 in amino acids: CASRDDWEETQYF. The CDR3 region has the DNA TGTGCCAGTCGAGACGACTGGGAAGAGACCCAGTACTTC.

This chain connects TRBV30 to TRBJ1-5; D gene unclear. Germline values: CDR1 GTSNPN, CDR2 SVGIG (reference sequence). The V gene lost 4 bases and the J gene lost 4 bases, with 11 bases spanning the gap. This CDR3 spans 13 amino acids. CDR3 DNA sequence: TGTGCCTGGAATTCTGGGGATAATCAGCCCCAGCATTTT. Encoded protein: CAWNSGDNQPQHF. The full variable domain, completed using reference TRBV30 and TRBJ1-5, is SQTIHQWPATLVQPVGSPLSLECTVEGTSNPNLYWYRQAAGRGLQLLFYSVGIGQISSEVPQNLSASRPQDRQFILSSKKLLLSDSGFYLCAWNSGDNQPQHFGDGTRLSIL.

The chain combines TRBV9 with TRBJ2-3; 8 positions match TRBD2. Trimming removed 4 bases from V and 3 bases from J; junction bases left unmatched: 10. This CDR3 has 16 residues. Germline CDR1 and CDR2: SGDLS and YYNGEE. CDR3 DNA sequence: TGTGCCAGCAGCCCCCGGACGGGGGGGCCGACAGATACGCAGTATTTT. Its translation is CASSPRTGGPTDTQYF.

This rearrangement joins TRBV4-1 to TRBJ2-7, with a tentative D call TRBD1 (6 bases). V was shortened by 3 bases and J by 3 bases, with 12 bases between the two germline ends. Germline V CDR1 and CDR2: MGHRA, YSYEKL. The CDR3 runs 14 residues. The CDR3 DNA reads as TGCGCCAGCAGCCAGGCCGGACAGTTCTACGAGCAGTACTTC. Translated: CASSQAGQFYEQYF.

J is TRBJ2-3 and V is TRBV10-3; the D call may be TRBD1 or TRBD2 (5 bases each). CDR3 length: 15 amino acids. CDR1 and CDR2 from the germline V gene are ENHRY and SYGVKD. Trimming took 4 bases from V and 0 from J, leaving 11 bases between them. For the CDR3, the DNA is TGTGCCATCAGTGCAGGGAGAACTAGCACAGATACGCAGTATTTT. Residues: CAISAGRTSTDTQYF.

V gene TRBV20-1 combines with J gene TRBJ2-5; 12 nucleotides agree with TRBD2. Germline CDR1 is DFQATT and CDR2 is SNEGSKA (reference sequence). The CDR3 totals 15 residues. V was pared by 6 bases and J by 1 base, with 6 bases of the junction left unmatched. The CDR3 sequence is CSAGTSGGIQETQYF. The CDR3 coding sequence is TGCAGTGCGGGAACTAGCGGGGGGATCCAAGAGACCCAGTACTTC.

In DNA, the CDR3 is TGTGCCAGCAGTCCGGGACAGGGGGTCGGTGAGCAGTTCTTC. Protein product: CASSPGQGVGEQFF. The rearrangement joins TRBV12-3 or TRBV12-4 to TRBJ2-1, with 11 bases aligning to TRBD1. V lost 5 bases to trimming and J lost 9 bases; unmatched junction nucleotides: 6. The length of the CDR3 is 14 residues.

The chain joins TRBV7-2 to TRBJ2-1; 13 nucleotides align to TRBD2. In germline, CDR1 is SGHTA, CDR2 FQGNSA. This CDR3 is 19 amino acids long. V was clipped by 2 bases and J by 0 bases; unmatched bases: 7. The CDR3 sequence: CASSLPTSGGQSSYNEQFF. The CDR3, as DNA: TGTGCCAGCAGCTTACCGACTAGCGGGGGGCAGAGCTCCTACAATGAGCAGTTCTTC.

This chain connects TRBV19 to TRBJ1-5; D gene uncertain. The CDR3 covers 12 residues. Germline V gene lookup returns CDR1 LNHDA and CDR2 SQIVND (reference sequence). V lost 9 bases, J lost 7 bases, and 13 bases lay in between. The CDR3 DNA reads as TGTGCCAGCCGACCAAAGGGCCAGCCCCAGCATTTT. This translates into CASRPKGQPQHF.

This chain joins TRBV30 and TRBJ2-7; D call uncertain. Between the trimmed V and J ends, which lost 4 bases and 0 bases, there was a span of 13 bases. The germline gives CDR1 GTSNPN, CDR2 SVGIG (reference sequence). The CDR3 length is 14 residues. The CDR3 sequence: CAWKGELSSYEQYF. In nucleotides, the CDR3 is TGTGCCTGGAAGGGCGAACTAAGCTCCTACGAGCAGTACTTC.

This sequence joins TRBV6-5 and TRBJ2-1; D unresolved. CDR1 MNHEY and CDR2 SVGAGI come from the germline V gene. The germline V and J ends were trimmed by 6 bases and 0 bases, with 3 bases remaining between them. The CDR3 runs 12 residues. CDR3 region: CASRVSYNEQFF. The CDR3, as DNA: TGTGCCAGCAGGGTCTCCTACAATGAGCAGTTCTTC.

This chain links TRBV30 with TRBJ1-5; D call uncertain. The CDR3 sequence is 13 residues long. The ends were cut back, 1 base at V and 0 bases at J, with 4 bases in the middle. Germline V gene sequence: CDR1 GTSNPN, CDR2 SVGIG (reference sequence). The CDR3 sequence is CAWSGNSNQPQHF. The DNA for the CDR3 is TGTGCCTGGAGTGGAAATAGCAATCAGCCCCAGCATTTT.

The CDR3 nucleotides are TGTGCCAGCAGCTCGTTAGTAGCGGGGGGGCGCCAAGAGACCCAGTACTTC. Amino acid sequence: CASSSLVAGGRQETQYF. V and J are TRBV6-1 and TRBJ2-5; 11 bases are a match to TRBD2. This CDR3 contains 17 residues. The ends lost 6 bases at V and 1 base at J; junction bases unmatched: 10. Germline loops: CDR1 MNHNS, CDR2 SASEGT.

This rearrangement joins TRBV20-1 to TRBJ2-5, with 9 bases that match TRBD2. Trimming took 0 bases from V and 5 from J; bases not matched to a gene: 4. This CDR3 is built from 14 residues. Per germline, CDR1 DFQATT and CDR2 SNEGSKA (reference sequence). CDR3 loop: CSARDARGGETQYF. The CDR3 DNA is TGCAGTGCTAGAGACGCGCGGGGGGGCGAGACCCAGTACTTC.

This clonotype was seen once. This sequence joins TRBV29-1 and TRBJ1-1; TRBD1 is a possible D gene (5 bases). The length of the CDR3 is 14 residues. V gave up 5 bases and J gave up 2 bases, with 15 bases separating them. Germline CDR1 is SQVTM and CDR2 is ANQGSEA. The CDR3 region has the DNA TGCAGCGTTTTATCGGGGCAGGGAAACACTGAAGCTTTCTTT. Residues: CSVLSGQGNTEAFF.

The chain recombines TRBV9 with TRBJ1-4; D possibly corresponds to TRBD1 (6 bases). The CDR3 length is 15 residues. V lost 7 bases, J lost 0 bases, and 13 bases lay in between. Germline CDR1 is SGDLS and CDR2 is YYNGEE. CDR3: CASGKGGATNEKLFF. CDR3 in DNA: TGTGCCAGCGGAAAGGGGGGAGCAACTAATGAAAAACTGTTTTTT. Based on the CDR3 plus reference TRBV9 and TRBJ1-4, the full variable domain is DSGVTQTPKHLITATGQRVTLRCSPRSGDLSVYWYQQSLDQGLQFLIQYYNGEERAKGNILERFSAQQFPDLHSELNLSSLELGDSALYFCASGKGGATNEKLFFGSGTQLSVL.

This chain links TRBV5-6 with TRBJ2-2; unclear D gene. The CDR3 has 16 amino acids. V was pared by 0 bases and J by 4 bases, with 13 bases between. Germline CDR1 SGHDT, CDR2 YYEEEE. In nucleotides, the CDR3 is TGTGCCAGCAGCTTGGATGGAGTGGATTTCACCGGGGAGCTGTTTTTT. Its translation is CASSLDGVDFTGELFF.

This chain uses TRBV7-9 with TRBJ2-2; no reliable D call. Looked up from germline, CDR1 is SEHNR and CDR2 is FQNEAQ (reference sequence). The V end lost 4 bases, the J end lost 3 bases, and 12 bases lay between the germline ends. The CDR3 extends over 15 amino acids. CDR3 DNA: TGTGCCAGCAGCTCCCTAACGAGATACACCGGGGAGCTGTTTTTT. This codes for CASSSLTRYTGELFF. Based on the CDR3 plus reference TRBV7-9 and TRBJ2-2, the full variable domain is DTGVSQNPRHKITKRGQNVTFRCDPISEHNRLYWYRQTLGQGPEFLTYFQNEAQLEKSRLLSDRFSAERPKGSFSTLEIQRTEQGDSAMYLCASSSLTRYTGELFFGEGSRLTVL.

This chain joins TRBV4-1 and TRBJ1-2, with 7 bases identical to TRBD1. CDR3 length: 16 residues. Germline V gene sequence: CDR1 MGHRA, CDR2 YSYEKL. J lost 3 bases, V lost 0 bases, and 7 bases had no gene match. This CDR3 is CASSQEGDRVDYGYTF. CDR3 in DNA: TGCGCCAGCAGCCAAGAAGGCGACAGGGTGGACTATGGCTACACCTTC.

This sequence joins TRBV20-1 and TRBJ2-7; D is uncertain. Trimming pared 3 bases from V and 0 bases from J, leaving 9 bases between. Germline V lookup: CDR1 DFQATT, CDR2 SNEGSKA (reference sequence). The CDR3 covers 13 residues. The CDR3 sequence is CSASKHNSYEQYF. The CDR3 DNA reads as TGCAGTGCTAGTAAACACAACTCCTACGAGCAGTACTTC.